This T cell receptor (beta chain) is from a study of T cells in pancreatic ductal adenocarcinoma. Study-wide findings and caveats: Tumor-versus-blood clonality comparisons may be biased toward lower tumor diversity. Compared with tumor, blood showed more total productive templates and roughly 8-fold more clonotypes.

Some clones are missing from TCRdb's copy, which holds only in-frame ones; the method was immunoSEQ multiplex PCR. The table has about 98,000 clones, about 95% seen once. No neoadjuvant therapy was given to the selected pancreatic ductal adenocarcinoma patients before their surgery. A word on this clone: Its antigen is unidentified.

Germline CDR1 reads SGHRS; CDR2 reads YFSETQ. CDR3 length: 13 residues. The V and J ends lost 6 bases and 4 bases respectively, with 12 bases between them. This chain links TRBV5-1 with TRBJ2-3, with TRBD1 as a possible D gene (6 bases). Material for sequencing was PBMCs. The sequence was obtained from a human donor with pancreatic ductal adenocarcinoma. CDR3 in amino acids: CASKRGGADTQYF. CDR3 sequence (DNA): TGCGCCAGCAAGAGAGGGGGTGCAGATACGCAGTATTTT.